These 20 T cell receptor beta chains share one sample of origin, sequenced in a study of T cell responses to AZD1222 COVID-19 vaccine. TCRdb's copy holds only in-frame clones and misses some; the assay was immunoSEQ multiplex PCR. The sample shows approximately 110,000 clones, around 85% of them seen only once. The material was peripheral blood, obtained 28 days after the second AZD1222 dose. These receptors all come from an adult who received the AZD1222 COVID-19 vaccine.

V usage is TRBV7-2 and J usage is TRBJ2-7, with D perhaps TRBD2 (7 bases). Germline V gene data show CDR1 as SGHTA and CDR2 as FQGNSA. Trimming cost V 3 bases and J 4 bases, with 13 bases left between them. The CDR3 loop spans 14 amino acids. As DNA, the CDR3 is TGTGCCAGCAGCTTTGAGGGGGGGCCTTACGAGCAGTACTTC. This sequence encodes CASSFEGGPYEQYF.

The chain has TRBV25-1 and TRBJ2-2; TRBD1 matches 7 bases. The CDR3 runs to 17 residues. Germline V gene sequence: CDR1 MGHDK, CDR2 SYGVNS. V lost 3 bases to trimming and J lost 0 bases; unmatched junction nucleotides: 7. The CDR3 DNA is TGTGCCAGCAGTGAGAGGGGGCGATCCTCGAACACCGGGGAGCTGTTTTTT. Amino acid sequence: CASSERGRSSNTGELFF.

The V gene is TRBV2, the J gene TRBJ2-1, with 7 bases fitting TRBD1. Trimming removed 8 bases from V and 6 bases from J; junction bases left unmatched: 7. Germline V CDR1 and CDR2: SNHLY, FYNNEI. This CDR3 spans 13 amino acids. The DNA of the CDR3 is TGTGCCAGCTATCGGGACAGAAGCAATGAGCAGTTCTTC. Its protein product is CASYRDRSNEQFF.

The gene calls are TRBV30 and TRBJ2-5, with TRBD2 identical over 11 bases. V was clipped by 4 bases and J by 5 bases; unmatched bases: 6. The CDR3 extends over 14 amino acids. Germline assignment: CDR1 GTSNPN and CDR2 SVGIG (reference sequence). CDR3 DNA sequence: TGTGCCTGGACGGGACTAGCGGTTGGCGAGACCCAGTACTTC. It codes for CAWTGLAVGETQYF.

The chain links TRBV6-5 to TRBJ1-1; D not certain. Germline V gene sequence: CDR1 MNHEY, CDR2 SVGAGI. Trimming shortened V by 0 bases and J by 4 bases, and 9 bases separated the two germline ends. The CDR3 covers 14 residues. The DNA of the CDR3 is TGTGCCAGCAGTTACTCGGTCCTTGGCACTGAAGCTTTCTTT. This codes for CASSYSVLGTEAFF.

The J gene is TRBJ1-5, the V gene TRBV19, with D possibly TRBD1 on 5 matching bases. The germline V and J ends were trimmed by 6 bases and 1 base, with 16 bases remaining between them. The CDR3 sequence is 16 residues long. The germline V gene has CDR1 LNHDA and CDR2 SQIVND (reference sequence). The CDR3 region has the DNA TGTGCCAGTAGATATGGGTTGGGGGGAAGCAATCAGCCCCAGCATTTT. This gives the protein CASRYGLGGSNQPQHF.

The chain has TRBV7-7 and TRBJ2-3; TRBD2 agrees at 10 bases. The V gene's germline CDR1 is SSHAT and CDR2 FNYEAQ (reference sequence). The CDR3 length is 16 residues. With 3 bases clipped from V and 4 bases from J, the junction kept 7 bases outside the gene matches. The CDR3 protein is CASSLGSGGASDTQYF. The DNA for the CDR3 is TGTGCCAGCAGCTTGGGAAGCGGGGGGGCCTCAGATACGCAGTATTTT.

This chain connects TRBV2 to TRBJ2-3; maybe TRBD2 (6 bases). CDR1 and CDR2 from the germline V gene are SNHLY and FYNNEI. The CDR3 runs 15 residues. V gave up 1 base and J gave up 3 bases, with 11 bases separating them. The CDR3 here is CASSEGWGETDTQYF. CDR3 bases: TGTGCCAGCAGTGAAGGGTGGGGGGAGACAGATACGCAGTATTTT.

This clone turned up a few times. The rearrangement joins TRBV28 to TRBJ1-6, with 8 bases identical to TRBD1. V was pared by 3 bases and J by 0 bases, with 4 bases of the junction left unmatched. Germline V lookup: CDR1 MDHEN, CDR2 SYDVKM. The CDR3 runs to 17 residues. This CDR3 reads CASSLYGQGSYNSPLHF. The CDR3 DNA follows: TGTGCCAGCAGTTTGTACGGACAGGGCTCCTATAATTCACCCCTCCACTTT.

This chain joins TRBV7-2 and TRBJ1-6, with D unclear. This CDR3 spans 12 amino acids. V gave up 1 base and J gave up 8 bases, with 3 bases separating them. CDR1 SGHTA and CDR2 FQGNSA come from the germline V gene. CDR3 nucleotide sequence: TGTGCCAGCAGCTTAGTGGATTCACCCCTCCACTTT. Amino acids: CASSLVDSPLHF.

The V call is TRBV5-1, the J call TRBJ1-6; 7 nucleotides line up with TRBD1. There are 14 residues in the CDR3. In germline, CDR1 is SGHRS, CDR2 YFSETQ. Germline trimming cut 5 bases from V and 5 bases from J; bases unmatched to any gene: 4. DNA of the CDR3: TGCGCCAGCAGTAAAGGACAGGATAATTCACCCCTCCACTTT. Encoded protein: CASSKGQDNSPLHF.

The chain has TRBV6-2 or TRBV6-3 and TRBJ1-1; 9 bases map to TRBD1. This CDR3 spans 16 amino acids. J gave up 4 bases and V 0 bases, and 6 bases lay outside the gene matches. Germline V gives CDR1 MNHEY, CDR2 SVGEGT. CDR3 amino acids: CASSYSRTGGFTEAFF. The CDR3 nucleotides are TGTGCCAGCAGTTACTCGAGAACAGGGGGCTTCACTGAAGCTTTCTTT.

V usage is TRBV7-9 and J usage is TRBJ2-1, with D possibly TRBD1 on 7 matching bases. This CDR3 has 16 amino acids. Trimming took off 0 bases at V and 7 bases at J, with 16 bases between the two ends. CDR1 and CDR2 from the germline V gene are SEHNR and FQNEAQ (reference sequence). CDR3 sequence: CASSLAPQGGRNEQFF. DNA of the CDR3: TGTGCCAGCAGCTTAGCGCCCCAGGGGGGACGAAATGAGCAGTTCTTC.

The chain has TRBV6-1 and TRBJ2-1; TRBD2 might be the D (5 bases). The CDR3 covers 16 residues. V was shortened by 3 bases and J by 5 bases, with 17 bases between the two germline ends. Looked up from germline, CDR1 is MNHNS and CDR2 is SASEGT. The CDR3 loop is CASSDQRYALDNEQFF. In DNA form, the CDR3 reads TGTGCCAGCAGTGACCAGCGGTATGCTCTGGACAATGAGCAGTTCTTC.

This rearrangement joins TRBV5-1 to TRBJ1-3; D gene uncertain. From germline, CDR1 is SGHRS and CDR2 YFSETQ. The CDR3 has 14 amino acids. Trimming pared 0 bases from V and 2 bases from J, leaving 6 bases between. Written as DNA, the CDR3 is TGCGCCAGCAGCTTGGCCTCTACTGGAAACACCATATATTTT. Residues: CASSLASTGNTIYF. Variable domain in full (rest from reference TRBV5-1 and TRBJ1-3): KAGVTQTPRYLIKTRGQQVTLSCSPISGHRSVSWYQQTPGQGLQFLFEYFSETQRNKGNFPGRFSGRQFSNSRSEMNVSTLELGDSALYLCASSLASTGNTIYFGEGSWLTVV.

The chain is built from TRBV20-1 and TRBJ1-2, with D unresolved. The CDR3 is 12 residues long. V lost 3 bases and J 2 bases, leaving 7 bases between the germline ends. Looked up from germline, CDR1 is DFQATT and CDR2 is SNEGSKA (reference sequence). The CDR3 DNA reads TGCAGTGCTAGTCCCGGAAACTATGGCTACACCTTC. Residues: CSASPGNYGYTF.

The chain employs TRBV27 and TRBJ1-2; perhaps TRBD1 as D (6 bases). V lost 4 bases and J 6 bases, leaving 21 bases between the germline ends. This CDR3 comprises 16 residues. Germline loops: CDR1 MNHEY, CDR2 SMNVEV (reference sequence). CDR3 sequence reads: CASSSLHMRRGHGYTF. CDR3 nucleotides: TGTGCCAGCAGTTCACTTCACATGCGGCGGGGGCATGGCTACACCTTC.

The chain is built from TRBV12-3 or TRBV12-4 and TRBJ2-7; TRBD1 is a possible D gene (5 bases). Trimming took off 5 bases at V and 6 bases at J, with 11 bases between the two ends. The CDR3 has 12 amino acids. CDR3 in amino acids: CASSPQGSEQYF. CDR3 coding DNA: TGTGCCAGCAGTCCTCAGGGATCCGAGCAGTACTTC.

CDR3 residues: CASSSNRDRRFRGYTF. The CDR3 region has the DNA TGTGCCAGCAGTTCGAACCGGGACAGACGTTTTAGAGGCTACACCTTC. The V and J genes are TRBV6-2 or TRBV6-3 and TRBJ1-2, with 7 bases identical to TRBD1. Per germline, CDR1 MNHEY and CDR2 SVGEGT. The ends lost 4 bases at V and 8 bases at J; junction bases unmatched: 16. CDR3 length: 16 residues.

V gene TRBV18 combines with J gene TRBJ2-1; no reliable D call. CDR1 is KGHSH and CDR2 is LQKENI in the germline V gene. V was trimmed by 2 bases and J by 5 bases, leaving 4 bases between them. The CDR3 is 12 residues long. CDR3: CASSPDDNEQFF. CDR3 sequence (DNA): TGTGCCAGCTCACCAGACGACAATGAGCAGTTCTTC.